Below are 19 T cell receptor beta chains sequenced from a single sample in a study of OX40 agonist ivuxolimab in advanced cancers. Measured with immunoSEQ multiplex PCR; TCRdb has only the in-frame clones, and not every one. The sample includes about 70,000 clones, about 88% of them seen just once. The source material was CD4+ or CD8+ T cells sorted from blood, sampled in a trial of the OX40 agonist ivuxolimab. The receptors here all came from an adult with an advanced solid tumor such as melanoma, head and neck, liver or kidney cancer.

The CDR3 DNA follows: TGCGCCAGCAGCCCCCCGTCTCGGACAGGGAGGGATGAGCAGTTCTTC. Protein product: CASSPPSRTGRDEQFF. J is TRBJ2-1 and V is TRBV5-1; maybe TRBD1 (8 bases). The germline V and J ends were trimmed by 4 bases and 8 bases, with 22 bases remaining between them. Germline CDR1 and CDR2: SGHRS and YFSETQ. The CDR3 spans 16 residues. The full variable domain, completed using reference TRBV5-1 and TRBJ2-1, is KAGVTQTPRYLIKTRGQQVTLSCSPISGHRSVSWYQQTPGQGLQFLFEYFSETQRNKGNFPGRFSGRQFSNSRSEMNVSTLELGDSALYLCASSPPSRTGRDEQFFGPGTRLTVL.

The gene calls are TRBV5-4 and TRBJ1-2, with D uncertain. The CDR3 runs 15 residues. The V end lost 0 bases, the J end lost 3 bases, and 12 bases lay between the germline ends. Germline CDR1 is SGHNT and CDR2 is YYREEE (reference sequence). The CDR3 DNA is TGTGCCAGCAGCTTGGCGGGCACTTCTTACTATGGCTACACCTTC. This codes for CASSLAGTSYYGYTF.

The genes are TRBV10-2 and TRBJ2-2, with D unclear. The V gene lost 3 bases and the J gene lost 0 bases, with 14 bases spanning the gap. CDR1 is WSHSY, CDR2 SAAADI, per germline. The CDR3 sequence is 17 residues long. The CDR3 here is CASSDFSTDPNTGELFF. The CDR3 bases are TGCGCCAGCAGTGATTTTTCGACCGACCCGAACACCGGGGAGCTGTTTTTT.

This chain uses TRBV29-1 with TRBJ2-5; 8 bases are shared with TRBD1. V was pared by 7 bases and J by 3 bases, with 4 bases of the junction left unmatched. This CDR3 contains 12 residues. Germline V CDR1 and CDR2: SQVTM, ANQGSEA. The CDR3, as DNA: TGCAGCGACCGGGACAGGAAAGAGACCCAGTACTTC. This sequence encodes CSDRDRKETQYF.

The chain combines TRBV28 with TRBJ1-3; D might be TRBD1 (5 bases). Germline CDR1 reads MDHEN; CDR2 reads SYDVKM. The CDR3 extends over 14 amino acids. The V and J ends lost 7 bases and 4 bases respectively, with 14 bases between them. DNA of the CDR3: TGTGCCAGCACCTTCACAGGAAGAGGAAACACCATATATTTT. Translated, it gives CASTFTGRGNTIYF. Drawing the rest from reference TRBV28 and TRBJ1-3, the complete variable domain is DVKVTQSSRYLVKRTGEKVFLECVQDMDHENMFWYRQDPGLGLRLIYFSYDVKMKEKGDIPEGYSVSREKKERFSLILESASTNQTSMYLCASTFTGRGNTIYFGEGSWLTVV.

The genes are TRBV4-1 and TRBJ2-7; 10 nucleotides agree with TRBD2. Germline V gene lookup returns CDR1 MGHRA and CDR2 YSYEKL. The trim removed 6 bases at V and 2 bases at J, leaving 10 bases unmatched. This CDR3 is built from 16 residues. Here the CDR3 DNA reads TGCGCCAGCAGTCCGACTAGCGGGCCCTCCCCCTACGAGCAGTACTTC. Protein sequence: CASSPTSGPSPYEQYF.

This CDR3 is CASSVRDRGWAGNTIYF. The CDR3, as DNA: TGCGCCAGCAGCGTCCGGGACCGAGGATGGGCTGGAAACACCATATATTTT. The rearrangement uses TRBV5-1 and TRBJ1-3, with D perhaps matching TRBD1 (5 bases). V lost 4 bases and J 2 bases, leaving 19 bases between the germline ends. Germline CDR1 SGHRS, CDR2 YFSETQ. The CDR3 loop spans 17 amino acids.

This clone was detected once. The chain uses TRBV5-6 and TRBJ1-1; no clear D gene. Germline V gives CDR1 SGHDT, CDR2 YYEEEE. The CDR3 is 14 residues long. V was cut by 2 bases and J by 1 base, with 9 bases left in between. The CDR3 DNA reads TGTGCCAGCAGCTTTGACTTCACGAACACTGAAGCTTTCTTT. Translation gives CASSFDFTNTEAFF.

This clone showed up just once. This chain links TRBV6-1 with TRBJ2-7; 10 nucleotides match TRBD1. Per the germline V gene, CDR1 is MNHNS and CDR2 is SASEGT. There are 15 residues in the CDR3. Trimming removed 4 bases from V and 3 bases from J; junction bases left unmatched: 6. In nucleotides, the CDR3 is TGTGCCAGCAGTGGCAGCAGGACAGGGGGCTACGAGCAGTACTTC. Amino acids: CASSGSRTGGYEQYF.

CDR3 nucleotides: TGTGCCAGCAGCTTATACGGGACAACAGATACGCAGTATTTT. This codes for CASSLYGTTDTQYF. This chain joins TRBV11-3 and TRBJ2-3; D is possibly TRBD1 (6 bases). The CDR3 covers 14 residues. CDR1 SGHNT and CDR2 YENEEA come from the germline V gene. Trimming removed 2 bases at V and 3 bases at J, with 9 bases between.

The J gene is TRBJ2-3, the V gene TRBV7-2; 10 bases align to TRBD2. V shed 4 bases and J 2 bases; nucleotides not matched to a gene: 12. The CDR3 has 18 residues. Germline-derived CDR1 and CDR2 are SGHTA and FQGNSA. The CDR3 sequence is CASSSRVAGGINTDTQYF. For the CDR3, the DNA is TGTGCCAGCAGCTCCCGGGTAGCGGGAGGCATAAACACAGATACGCAGTATTTT.

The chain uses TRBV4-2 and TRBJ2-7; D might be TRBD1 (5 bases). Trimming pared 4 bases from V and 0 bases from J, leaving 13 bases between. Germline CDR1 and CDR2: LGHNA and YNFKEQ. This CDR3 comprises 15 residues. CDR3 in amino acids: CASSPVDTGSYEQYF. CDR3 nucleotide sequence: TGTGCCAGCAGCCCAGTGGACACGGGCTCCTACGAGCAGTACTTC.

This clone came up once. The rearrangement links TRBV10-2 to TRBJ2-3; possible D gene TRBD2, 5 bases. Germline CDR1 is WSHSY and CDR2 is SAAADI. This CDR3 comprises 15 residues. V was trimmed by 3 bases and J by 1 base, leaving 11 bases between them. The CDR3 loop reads CASSEPGMGTDTQYF. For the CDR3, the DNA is TGCGCCAGCAGTGAACCGGGAATGGGCACAGATACGCAGTATTTT.

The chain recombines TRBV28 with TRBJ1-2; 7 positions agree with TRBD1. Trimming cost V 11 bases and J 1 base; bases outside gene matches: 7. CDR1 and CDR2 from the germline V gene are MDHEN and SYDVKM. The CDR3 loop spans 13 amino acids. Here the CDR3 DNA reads TGTGCCTCCCGGGACAGTCATAACTATGGCTACACCTTC. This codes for CASRDSHNYGYTF.

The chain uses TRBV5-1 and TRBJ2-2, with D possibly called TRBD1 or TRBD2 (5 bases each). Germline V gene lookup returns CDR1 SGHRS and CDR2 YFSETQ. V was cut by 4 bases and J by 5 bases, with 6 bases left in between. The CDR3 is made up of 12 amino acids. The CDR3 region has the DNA TGCGCCAGCAGCGGGGGTACCGGGGAGCTGTTTTTT. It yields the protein CASSGGTGELFF.

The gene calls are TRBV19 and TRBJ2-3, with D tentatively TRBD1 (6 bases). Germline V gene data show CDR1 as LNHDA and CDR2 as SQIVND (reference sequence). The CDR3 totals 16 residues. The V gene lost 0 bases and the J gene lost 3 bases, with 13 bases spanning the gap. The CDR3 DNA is TGTGCCAGTAGTATAGATTCGCCCGGGACAACAGATACGCAGTATTTT. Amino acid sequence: CASSIDSPGTTDTQYF. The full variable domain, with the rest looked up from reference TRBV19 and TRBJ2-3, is DGGITQSPKYLFRKEGQNVTLSCEQNLNHDAMYWYRQDPGQGLRLIYYSQIVNDFQKGDIAEGYSVSREKKESFPLTVTSAQKNPTAFYLCASSIDSPGTTDTQYFGPGTRLTVL.

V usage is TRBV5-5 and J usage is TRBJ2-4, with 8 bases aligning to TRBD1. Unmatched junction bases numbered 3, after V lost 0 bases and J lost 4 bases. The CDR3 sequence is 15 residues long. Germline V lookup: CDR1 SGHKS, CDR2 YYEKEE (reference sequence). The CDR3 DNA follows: TGTGCCAGCAGCTTGGAGGGGACAGGTAAAAACATTCAGTACTTC. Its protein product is CASSLEGTGKNIQYF.

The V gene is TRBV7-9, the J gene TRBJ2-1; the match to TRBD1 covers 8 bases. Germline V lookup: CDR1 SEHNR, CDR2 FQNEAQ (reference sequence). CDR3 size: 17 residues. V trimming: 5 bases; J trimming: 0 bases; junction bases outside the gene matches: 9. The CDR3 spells CASSTLDRGRSYNEQFF. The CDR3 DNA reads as TGTGCCAGCAGCACCTTAGACAGGGGACGCTCCTACAATGAGCAGTTCTTC.

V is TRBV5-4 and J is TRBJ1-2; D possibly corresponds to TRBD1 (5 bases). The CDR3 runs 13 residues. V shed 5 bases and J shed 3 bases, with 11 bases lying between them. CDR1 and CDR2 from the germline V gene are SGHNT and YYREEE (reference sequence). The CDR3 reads CASSPQGDYGYTF. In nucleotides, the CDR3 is TGTGCCAGCAGTCCCCAGGGAGACTATGGCTACACCTTC. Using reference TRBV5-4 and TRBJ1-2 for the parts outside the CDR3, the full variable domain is ETGVTQSPTHLIKTRGQQVTLRCSSQSGHNTVSWYQQALGQGPQFIFQYYREEENGRGNFPPRFSGLQFPNYSSELNVNALELDDSALYLCASSPQGDYGYTFGSGTRLTVV.